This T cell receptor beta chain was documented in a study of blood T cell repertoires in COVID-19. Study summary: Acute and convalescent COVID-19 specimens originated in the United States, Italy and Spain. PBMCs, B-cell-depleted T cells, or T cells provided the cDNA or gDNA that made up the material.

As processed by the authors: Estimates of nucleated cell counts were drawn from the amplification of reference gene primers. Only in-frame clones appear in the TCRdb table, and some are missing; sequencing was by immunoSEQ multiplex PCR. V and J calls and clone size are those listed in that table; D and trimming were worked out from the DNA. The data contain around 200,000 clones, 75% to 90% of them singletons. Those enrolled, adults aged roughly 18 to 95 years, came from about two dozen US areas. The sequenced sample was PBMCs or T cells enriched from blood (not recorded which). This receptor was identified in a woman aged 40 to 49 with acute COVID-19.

CDR3 DNA: TGTGCCAGCAGTGAAGCGGGGGGTAACGCCGGGGAGCTGTTTTTT. Translation gives CASSEAGGNAGELFF. The chain is built from TRBV2 and TRBJ2-2, with D possibly matching TRBD2 (6 bases). Trimming took 0 bases from V and 6 from J, leaving 11 bases between them. Germline CDR1 and CDR2: SNHLY and FYNNEI. There are 15 residues in the CDR3.